The 14 T cell receptor beta chains given below trace back to one sample, sequenced in a study of T cell responses to AZD1222 COVID-19 vaccine. Only in-frame clones appear in the TCRdb table, and some are missing; sequencing was by immunoSEQ multiplex PCR. The data show about 270,000 clones, 94% seen once. The sequences come from peripheral blood, collected 28 days after the second AZD1222 dose. The source of these receptors is an adult who received the AZD1222 COVID-19 vaccine.

The rearrangement joins TRBV19 to TRBJ1-6, with 7 bases lining up with TRBD1. The V gene's germline CDR1 is LNHDA and CDR2 SQIVND (reference sequence). V was pared by 5 bases and J by 8 bases, with 6 bases of the junction left unmatched. The CDR3 length is 14 residues. CDR3 coding DNA: TGTGCCAGTAGTTCCGGGACAGTGGATTCACCCCTCCACTTT. Translating it yields CASSSGTVDSPLHF.

J is TRBJ1-1 and V is TRBV7-2, with a possible D match to TRBD1 (5 bases). Germline V gives CDR1 SGHTA, CDR2 FQGNSA. The CDR3 consists of 16 residues. V was clipped by 1 base and J by 0 bases, with 12 bases between them. For the CDR3, the DNA is TGTGCCAGCAGCTTAGTAGGGGCGGGAATGAACACTGAAGCTTTCTTT. Residues: CASSLVGAGMNTEAFF.

The gene calls are TRBV5-1 and TRBJ2-7; D call uncertain. V gave up 6 bases and J gave up 4 bases, with 14 bases separating them. The CDR3 has 13 amino acids. The germline V gene has CDR1 SGHRS and CDR2 YFSETQ. The CDR3 reads CASTDPNYYEQYF. CDR3 sequence (DNA): TGCGCCAGCACGGATCCCAATTATTACGAGCAGTACTTC. The complete variable domain, with remaining parts taken from reference TRBV5-1 and TRBJ2-7, reads KAGVTQTPRYLIKTRGQQVTLSCSPISGHRSVSWYQQTPGQGLQFLFEYFSETQRNKGNFPGRFSGRQFSNSRSEMNVSTLELGDSALYLCASTDPNYYEQYFGPGTRLTVT.

The gene calls are TRBV7-9 and TRBJ1-4; D is perhaps TRBD1 (5 bases). CDR3 length equals 13 residues. Per germline, CDR1 SEHNR and CDR2 FQNEAQ (reference sequence). Trimming took off 4 bases at V and 7 bases at J, with 10 bases between the two ends. The chain's CDR3 is CASSWDRTEKLFF. In DNA, the CDR3 is TGTGCCAGCAGCTGGGACCGCACTGAAAAACTGTTTTTT.

This clone has just one count. The V gene is TRBV28, the J gene TRBJ1-2, with D perhaps matching TRBD1 (6 bases). The germline V and J ends were trimmed by 3 bases and 5 bases, with 22 bases remaining between them. CDR1 is MDHEN, CDR2 SYDVKM, per germline. The length of the CDR3 is 17 residues. Here the CDR3 reads CASSFNIGGVNGYGYTF. The CDR3 bases are TGTGCCAGCAGTTTTAATATTGGGGGCGTTAATGGTTATGGCTACACCTTC.

The V call is TRBV5-1, the J call TRBJ2-3; possibly TRBD2 for D (5 bases). Deletions cut 6 bases from V and 6 bases from J, with 20 bases between. Germline lookup yields CDR1 SGHRS and CDR2 YFSETQ. CDR3 length equals 15 residues. CDR3 in DNA: TGCGCCAGCACCGATCGGACGCACGCGGGCGATACGCAGTATTTT. It specifies CASTDRTHAGDTQYF.

The rearrangement links TRBV18 to TRBJ1-2; no reliable D call. In germline, CDR1 is KGHSH, CDR2 LQKENI. Trimming took 2 bases from V and 1 from J, leaving 11 bases between them. This CDR3 has 15 residues. The CDR3 region is CASSPTTDLNYGYTF. In nucleotides, the CDR3 is TGTGCCAGCTCACCAACGACGGATCTTAACTATGGCTACACCTTC.

This chain connects TRBV15 to TRBJ1-5, with no clear D. Germline V gene data show CDR1 as LNHNV and CDR2 as YYDKDF (reference sequence). V lost 0 bases, J lost 2 bases, and 8 bases lay in between. CDR3 length: 15 amino acids. DNA of the CDR3: TGTGCCACCAGCAGAGACGATGGGGGCAATCAGCCCCAGCATTTT. It codes for CATSRDDGGNQPQHF.

V and J are TRBV4-1 and TRBJ2-1; 7 bases line up with TRBD2. This CDR3 contains 17 residues. V trimming: 0 bases; J trimming: 3 bases; junction bases outside the gene matches: 8. CDR1 is MGHRA, CDR2 YSYEKL, per germline. Here the CDR3 DNA reads TGCGCCAGCAGCCAAGAGTCGGCGGGGGTGGTCTACAATGAGCAGTTCTTC. This sequence encodes CASSQESAGVVYNEQFF.

The chain carries TRBV7-2 and TRBJ2-3, with TRBD2 identical over 8 bases. J gave up 7 bases and V 1 base, and 13 bases lay outside the gene matches. This CDR3 comprises 17 residues. The V gene's germline CDR1 is SGHTA and CDR2 FQGNSA. The CDR3 region has the DNA TGTGCCAGCAGCTTAGACCGTTCAGGAGGCGGGAGGTATACGCAGTATTTT. It codes for CASSLDRSGGGRYTQYF.

The chain combines TRBV5-6 with TRBJ2-7; TRBD2 might be the D (5 bases). CDR1 and CDR2 (germline): SGHDT, YYEEEE. The V end lost 5 bases, the J end lost 0 bases, and 15 bases lay between the germline ends. This CDR3 has 15 residues. This CDR3 is CASSRKRGSSYEQYF. In nucleotides, the CDR3 is TGTGCCAGCAGTCGTAAACGGGGTAGCTCCTACGAGCAGTACTTC.

The chain joins TRBV10-3 to TRBJ2-5; possibly TRBD1 or TRBD2 for D (5 bases each). This CDR3 has 12 amino acids. CDR1 is ENHRY, CDR2 SYGVKD, per germline. V dropped 3 bases and J dropped 9 bases, with 11 bases sitting between them. The CDR3: CAISERGEAQYF. For the CDR3, the DNA is TGTGCCATCAGTGAACGAGGGGAAGCCCAGTACTTC.

This CDR3 reads CASSFTGGRSPLHF. CDR3 DNA: TGTGCCAGCAGCTTCACAGGGGGCCGATCACCCCTCCACTTT. This sequence joins TRBV9 and TRBJ1-6; 9 nucleotides match TRBD1. V trimming: 4 bases; J trimming: 10 bases; junction bases outside the gene matches: 6. The CDR3 contains 14 residues. Per the germline V gene, CDR1 is SGDLS and CDR2 is YYNGEE. Full variable domain (missing parts from reference TRBV9 and TRBJ1-6): DSGVTQTPKHLITATGQRVTLRCSPRSGDLSVYWYQQSLDQGLQFLIQYYNGEERAKGNILERFSAQQFPDLHSELNLSSLELGDSALYFCASSFTGGRSPLHFGNGTRLTVT.

V gene TRBV28 combines with J gene TRBJ1-1; 8 bases line up with TRBD1. V lost 6 bases to trimming and J lost 2 bases; unmatched junction nucleotides: 8. Germline V lookup: CDR1 MDHEN, CDR2 SYDVKM. The CDR3 is 15 residues long. The CDR3 nucleotides read TGTGCCAGCAGCACACACGGGACAGGCAACACTGAAGCTTTCTTT. This gives the protein CASSTHGTGNTEAFF.